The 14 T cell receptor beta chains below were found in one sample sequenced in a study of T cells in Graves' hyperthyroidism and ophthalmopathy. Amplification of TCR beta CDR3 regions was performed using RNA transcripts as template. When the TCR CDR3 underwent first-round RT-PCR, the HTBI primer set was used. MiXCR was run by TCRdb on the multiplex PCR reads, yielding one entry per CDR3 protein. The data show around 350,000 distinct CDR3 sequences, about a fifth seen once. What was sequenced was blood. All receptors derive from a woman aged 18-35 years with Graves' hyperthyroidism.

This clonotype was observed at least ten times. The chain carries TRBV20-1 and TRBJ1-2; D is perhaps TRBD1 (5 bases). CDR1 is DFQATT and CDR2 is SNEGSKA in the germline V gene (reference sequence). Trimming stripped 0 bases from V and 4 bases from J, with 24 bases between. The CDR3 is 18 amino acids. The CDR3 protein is CSARDPFHNRQLLYGYTF. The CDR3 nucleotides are TGCAGTGCTAGAGACCCCTTCCACAATCGACAGCTCCTCTATGGCTACACCTTC.

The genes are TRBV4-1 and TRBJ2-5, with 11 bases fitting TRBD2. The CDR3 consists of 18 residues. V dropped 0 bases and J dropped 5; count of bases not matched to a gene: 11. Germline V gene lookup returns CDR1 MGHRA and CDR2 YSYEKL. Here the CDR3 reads CASSQDLDSGGAWETQYF. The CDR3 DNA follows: TGCGCCAGCAGCCAAGACTTAGATAGCGGGGGGGCCTGGGAGACCCAGTACTTC.

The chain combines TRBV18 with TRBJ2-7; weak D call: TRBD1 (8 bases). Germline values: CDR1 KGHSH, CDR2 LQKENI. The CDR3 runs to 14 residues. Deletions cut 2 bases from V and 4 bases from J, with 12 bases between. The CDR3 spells CASSPSQGGYEQYF. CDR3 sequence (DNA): TGTGCCAGCTCACCATCACAGGGGGGGTACGAGCAGTACTTC.

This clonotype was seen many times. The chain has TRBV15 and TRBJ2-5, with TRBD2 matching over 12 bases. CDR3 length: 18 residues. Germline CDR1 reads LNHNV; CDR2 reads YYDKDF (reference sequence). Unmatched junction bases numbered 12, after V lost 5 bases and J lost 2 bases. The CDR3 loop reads CATSSQRLAGALQETQYF. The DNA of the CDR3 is TGTGCCACCAGCTCCCAACGACTAGCGGGGGCGCTACAAGAGACCCAGTACTTC.

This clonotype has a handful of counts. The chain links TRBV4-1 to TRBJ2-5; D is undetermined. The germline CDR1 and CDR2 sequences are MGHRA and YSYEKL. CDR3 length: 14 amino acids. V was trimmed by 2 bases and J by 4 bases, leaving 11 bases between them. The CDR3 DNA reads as TGCGCCAGCAGCCAATGGGGTCAAACAGAGACCCAGTACTTC. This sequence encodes CASSQWGQTETQYF.

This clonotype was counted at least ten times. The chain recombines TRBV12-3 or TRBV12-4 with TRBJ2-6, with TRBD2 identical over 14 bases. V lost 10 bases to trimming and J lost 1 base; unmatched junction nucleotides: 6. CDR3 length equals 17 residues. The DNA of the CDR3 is TGTGCCATCTTAGGGACTAGCGGGGGTTCTGGGGCCAACGTCCTGACTTTC. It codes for CAILGTSGGSGANVLTF.

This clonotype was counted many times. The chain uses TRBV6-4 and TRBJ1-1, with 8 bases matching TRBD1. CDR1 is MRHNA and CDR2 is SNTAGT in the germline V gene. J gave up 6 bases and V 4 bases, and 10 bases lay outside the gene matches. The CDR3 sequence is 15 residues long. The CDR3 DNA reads TGTGCCAGCAGTGCCTCAGACAGGGGACGACCTGAAGCTTTCTTT. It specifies CASSASDRGRPEAFF.

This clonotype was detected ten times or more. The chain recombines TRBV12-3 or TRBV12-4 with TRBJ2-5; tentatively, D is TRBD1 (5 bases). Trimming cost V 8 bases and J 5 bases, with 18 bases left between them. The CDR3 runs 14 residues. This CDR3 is CASGTTQGYETQYF. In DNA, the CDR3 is TGTGCCAGCGGTACGACGCAGGGCTACGAGACCCAGTACTTC.

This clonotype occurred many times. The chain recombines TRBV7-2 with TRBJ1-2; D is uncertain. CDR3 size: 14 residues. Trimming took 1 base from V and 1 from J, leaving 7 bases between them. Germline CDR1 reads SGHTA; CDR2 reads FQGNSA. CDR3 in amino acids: CASSLVRNNYGYTF. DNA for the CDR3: TGTGCCAGCAGCTTAGTTCGGAATAACTATGGCTACACCTTC.

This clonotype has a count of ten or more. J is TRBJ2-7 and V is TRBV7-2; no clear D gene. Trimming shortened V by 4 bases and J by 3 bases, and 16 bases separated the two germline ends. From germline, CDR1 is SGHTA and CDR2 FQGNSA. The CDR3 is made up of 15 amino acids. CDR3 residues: CASSSSYLGNYEQYF. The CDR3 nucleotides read TGTGCCAGCAGCTCCTCCTACTTGGGAAACTACGAGCAGTACTTC. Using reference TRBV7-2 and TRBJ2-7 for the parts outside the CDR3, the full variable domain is GAGVSQSPSNKVTEKGKDVELRCDPISGHTALYWYRQSLGQGLEFLIYFQGNSAPDKSGLPSDRFSAERTGGSVSTLTIQRTQQEDSAVYLCASSSSYLGNYEQYFGPGTRLTVT.

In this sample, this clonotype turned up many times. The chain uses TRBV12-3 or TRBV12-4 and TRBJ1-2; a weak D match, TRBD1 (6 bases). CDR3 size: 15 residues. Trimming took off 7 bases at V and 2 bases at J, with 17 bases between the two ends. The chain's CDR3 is CASTIGQITNYGYTF. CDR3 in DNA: TGTGCCAGCACTATAGGACAGATTACCAACTATGGCTACACCTTC.

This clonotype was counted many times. In DNA, the CDR3 is TGTGCCATCCAGGGGGGACCTTTCTTT. Translating it yields CAIQGGPFF. This chain uses TRBV10-3 with TRBJ1-1; the match to TRBD1 covers 7 bases. Germline loops: CDR1 ENHRY, CDR2 SYGVKD. After removal of 8 bases from V and 12 bases from J, the junction contained 3 bases not matched to a gene. This CDR3 contains 9 residues.

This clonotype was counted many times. In nucleotides, the CDR3 is TGTGCCAGCAGTGTCTCGGGACAGTACGAGCAGTACTTC. Its protein is CASSVSGQYEQYF. This rearrangement joins TRBV6-1 to TRBJ2-7, with TRBD1 identical over 7 bases. Germline V gene sequence: CDR1 MNHNS, CDR2 SASEGT. This CDR3 is built from 13 residues. Trimming took 4 bases from V and 4 from J; bases not matched to a gene: 4.

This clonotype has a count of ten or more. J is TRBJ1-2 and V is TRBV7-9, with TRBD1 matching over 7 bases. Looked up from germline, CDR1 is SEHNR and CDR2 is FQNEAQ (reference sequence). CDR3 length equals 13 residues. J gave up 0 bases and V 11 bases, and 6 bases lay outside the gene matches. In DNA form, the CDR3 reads TGTGCCGGAGGGGACAGTTCTAACTATGGCTACACCTTC. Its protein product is CAGGDSSNYGYTF.